One sample yielded the 31 T cell receptor beta chains listed below, sequenced in a study of response to subunit inactivated influenza vaccine. TCRdb used MiXCR to reprocess the RT-PCR reads, holding one entry per CDR3 protein. In the table there are around 520,000 distinct CDR3 sequences, about an eighth of which are singletons. The specimen comprised PBMCs from blood, sampled on the day of vaccination. These receptors came from a man aged 50 or older who received an inactivated influenza vaccine.

The V gene is TRBV27, the J gene TRBJ2-7; possibly TRBD1 for D (6 bases). The V gene's germline CDR1 is MNHEY and CDR2 SMNVEV (reference sequence). This CDR3 contains 15 residues. The germline V and J ends were trimmed by 4 bases and 2 bases, with 15 bases remaining between them. This chain's CDR3 is CASSSRGRGAYEQYF. The CDR3 coding sequence is TGTGCCAGCAGTTCACGGGGCAGGGGAGCCTACGAGCAGTACTTC.

Points on this clonotype: Relative to the germline gene, one junction end is altered; a read error may explain this. V gene TRBV11-1 combines with J gene TRBJ2-7, with 8 bases matching TRBD2. Germline values: CDR1 SGHAT, CDR2 FQDESV (reference sequence). This CDR3 has 15 amino acids. In DNA, the CDR3 is TGTGCCGGCAGCTTAGCGGGGACAAGCTCCACGGGGCAGTACTTC. This gives the protein CAGSLAGTSSTGQYF. The whole variable domain, filled in from reference TRBV11-1 and TRBJ2-7, reads EAEVAQSPRYKITEKSQAVAFWCDPISGHATLYWYRQILGQGPELLVQFQDESVVDDSQLPKDRFSAERLKGVDSTLKIQPAELGDSAMYLCAGSLAGTSSTGQYFGPGTRLTVT.

The chain joins TRBV7-2 to TRBJ2-7; TRBD2 agrees at 11 bases. The CDR3 has 14 residues. V lost 4 bases to trimming and J lost 3 bases; unmatched junction nucleotides: 2. From germline, CDR1 is SGHTA and CDR2 FQGNSA. CDR3 residues: CASSSSGRNYEQYF. The CDR3 nucleotides read TGTGCCAGCAGCTCTAGCGGGAGGAACTACGAGCAGTACTTC.

This clonotype has at least ten counts. The chain recombines TRBV12-3 or TRBV12-4 with TRBJ2-3; TRBD1 is a possible D gene (6 bases). The CDR3 runs to 13 residues. V was clipped by 7 bases and J by 3 bases, with 11 bases between them. For the CDR3, the DNA is TGTGCCAGCACCTCCAGGGGAACAGATACGCAGTATTTT. Translated: CASTSRGTDTQYF.

The chain combines TRBV10-3 with TRBJ1-1; possible D gene TRBD1, 6 bases. The CDR3 is made up of 17 amino acids. V was trimmed by 7 bases and J by 0 bases, leaving 21 bases between them. Germline V gene lookup returns CDR1 ENHRY and CDR2 SYGVKD. The DNA for the CDR3 is TGTGCCATCACGGACAGAGTCTTAGCGGGGTTGAACACTGAAGCTTTCTTT. Translation: CAITDRVLAGLNTEAFF.

The chain combines TRBV4-2 with TRBJ2-1, with TRBD2 matching over 11 bases. The CDR3 contains 17 residues. Trimming removed 0 bases from V and 5 bases from J; junction bases left unmatched: 6. Germline lookup yields CDR1 LGHNA and CDR2 YNFKEQ. CDR3 sequence: CASSQDAGLAGDNEQFF. CDR3 nucleotide sequence: TGTGCCAGCAGCCAAGACGCCGGACTAGCGGGTGACAATGAGCAGTTCTTC.

This clonotype appeared many times. This chain connects TRBV5-1 to TRBJ2-3; D unresolved. Trimming cost V 1 base and J 3 bases, with 15 bases left between them. CDR1 and CDR2 from the germline V gene are SGHRS and YFSETQ. The CDR3 loop spans 16 amino acids. CDR3: CASSLYLLGGTDTQYF. In DNA, the CDR3 is TGCGCCAGCAGCTTGTATCTCCTCGGCGGTACAGATACGCAGTATTTT.

This clonotype was recorded many times. The chain has TRBV3-1 and TRBJ2-3, with D unclear. Trimming cost V 2 bases and J 2 bases, with 8 bases left between them. This CDR3 comprises 14 residues. Per the germline V gene, CDR1 is LGHDT and CDR2 is YNNKEL (reference sequence). Here the CDR3 DNA reads TGTGCCAGCAGCCAACTCTCCGACACAGATACGCAGTATTTT. Its protein product is CASSQLSDTDTQYF.

In its sample, this clonotype was seen a few times. The V call is TRBV12-3 or TRBV12-4, the J call TRBJ1-2, with TRBD1 matching 7 bases. CDR3 length: 14 amino acids. V shed 5 bases, J shed 8 bases, and the junction held 11 bases outside the gene matches. For the CDR3, the DNA is TGTGCCAGCAGTCCGGGACAGACCTTGGGGGGCTACACCTTC. Its protein product is CASSPGQTLGGYTF.

The chain carries TRBV15 and TRBJ1-5; no clear D. V lost 8 bases to trimming and J lost 3 bases, with 11 bases between them. The CDR3 is 13 amino acids. Germline V gives CDR1 LNHNV, CDR2 YYDKDF (reference sequence). CDR3 region: CATRAVNNQPQHF. The CDR3 DNA is TGTGCCACCCGGGCAGTCAACAATCAGCCCCAGCATTTT.

At least ten counts were recorded for this clonotype. The chain recombines TRBV12-3 or TRBV12-4 with TRBJ2-2; D tentatively fits TRBD1 or TRBD2 (6 bases each). The germline V and J ends were trimmed by 7 bases and 14 bases, with 23 bases remaining between them. The CDR3 length is 14 residues. This CDR3 is CASTLIGGRGELFF. DNA for the CDR3: TGTGCCAGCACTTTGATTGGGGGGCGAGGTGAACTGTTTTTT.

This chain connects TRBV12-3 or TRBV12-4 to TRBJ2-7; 9 nucleotides agree with TRBD1. J lost 5 bases, V lost 8 bases, and 19 bases had no gene match. The CDR3 runs 17 residues. Here the CDR3 reads CASGRTPRTGESHEQYF. In DNA form, the CDR3 reads TGTGCCAGCGGTCGGACCCCCCGGACAGGGGAGAGTCACGAGCAGTACTTC.

The CDR3 protein is CASSEPGLAGAGELFF. Here the CDR3 DNA reads TGTGCCAGCAGCGAACCGGGACTAGCGGGAGCCGGGGAGCTGTTTTTT. The chain couples TRBV7-6 to TRBJ2-2; 14 bases are a match to TRBD2. CDR3 length: 16 amino acids. CDR1 and CDR2 from the germline V gene are SGHVS and FNYEAQ. With V trimmed by 5 bases and J by 6 bases, 5 bases remained unmatched.

The chain combines TRBV6-6 with TRBJ1-2; 9 bases match TRBD1. Trimming cost V 4 bases and J 7 bases; bases outside gene matches: 4. From germline, CDR1 is MNHNY and CDR2 SVGAGI (reference sequence). This CDR3 has 13 residues. CDR3 sequence: CASSWDREGGYTF. Written as DNA, the CDR3 is TGTGCCAGCAGTTGGGACAGGGAGGGTGGCTACACCTTC.

This clonotype has more than one count but fewer than ten. V gene TRBV20-1 combines with J gene TRBJ2-1; D is uncertain. The CDR3 is made up of 12 amino acids. V was trimmed by 4 bases and J by 5 bases, leaving 9 bases between them. Per germline, CDR1 DFQATT and CDR2 SNEGSKA (reference sequence). For the CDR3, the DNA is TGCAGTGCTATAACTCAGAACAATGAGCAGTTCTTC. Protein: CSAITQNNEQFF.

The sample holds a few counts of this clonotype. The V gene is TRBV7-6, the J gene TRBJ2-7; D assignment may be TRBD1 or TRBD2 (6 bases each). The V gene lost 5 bases and the J gene lost 6 bases, with 23 bases spanning the gap. In germline, CDR1 is SGHVS, CDR2 FNYEAQ. CDR3 length: 16 amino acids. The CDR3 sequence: CASSPYSGTGRIEQYF. The CDR3 bases are TGTGCCAGCAGCCCCTATTCGGGCACAGGGAGGATCGAGCAGTACTTC.

This clonotype has just a few counts. The genes are TRBV12-3 or TRBV12-4 and TRBJ1-6; a weak D match, TRBD1 (5 bases). V gave up 6 bases and J gave up 7 bases, with 13 bases separating them. The CDR3 extends over 14 amino acids. CDR3 sequence: CASSLSGRNSPLHF. CDR3 DNA sequence: TGTGCCAGCAGCCTGTCGGGACGGAATTCACCCCTCCACTTT.

This clonotype was counted many times. The chain combines TRBV5-6 with TRBJ2-1, with unresolved D. V was shortened by 2 bases and J by 0 bases, with 15 bases between the two germline ends. The CDR3 spans 17 residues. Germline loops: CDR1 SGHDT, CDR2 YYEEEE. This CDR3 is CASSLNWLTSSYNEQFF. As DNA, the CDR3 is TGTGCCAGCAGCTTAAACTGGTTAACAAGCTCCTACAATGAGCAGTTCTTC.

The chain uses TRBV12-3 or TRBV12-4 and TRBJ1-3, with D unresolved. This CDR3 has 13 residues. V was pared by 6 bases and J by 0 bases, with 6 bases between. The CDR3 region is CASSSHSGNTIYF. Here the CDR3 DNA reads TGTGCCAGCAGCTCCCACTCTGGAAACACCATATATTTT.

The DNA of the CDR3 is TGCGCCAGCAGCTTGAACGGGGGGGGCACAGATACGCAGTATTTT. This translates into CASSLNGGGTDTQYF. The V and J genes are TRBV5-1 and TRBJ2-3, with 8 bases matching TRBD2. Germline V gives CDR1 SGHRS, CDR2 YFSETQ. CDR3 size: 15 residues. V lost 1 base, J lost 1 base, and 2 bases stayed unmatched.

This clonotype was found a few times. The rearrangement links TRBV12-3 or TRBV12-4 to TRBJ2-5; TRBD2 might be the D (5 bases). The CDR3 sequence is 14 residues long. With 6 bases removed from V and 1 base from J, the gap between germline ends came to 12 bases. In DNA form, the CDR3 reads TGTGCCAGCAGCCTTACTAGGAGCCAAGAGACCCAGTACTTC. Translation: CASSLTRSQETQYF.

This rearrangement joins TRBV30 to TRBJ2-5, with 7 bases matching TRBD1. The CDR3 extends over 13 amino acids. V dropped 4 bases and J dropped 4; count of bases not matched to a gene: 6. From germline, CDR1 is GTSNPN and CDR2 SVGIG (reference sequence). The DNA for the CDR3 is TGTGCCTGGACCCGGGGACAGAGAGAGACCCAGTACTTC. Its protein is CAWTRGQRETQYF.

This clonotype was seen ten or more times. This chain links TRBV6-5 with TRBJ1-1; D gene ambiguous. V was cut by 2 bases and J by 2 bases, with 9 bases left in between. CDR3 size: 14 residues. Germline V gene data show CDR1 as MNHEY and CDR2 as SVGAGI. The CDR3 loop reads CASSYTADNTEAFF. CDR3 DNA: TGTGCCAGCAGTTACACGGCAGATAACACTGAAGCTTTCTTT.

This chain uses TRBV12-3 or TRBV12-4 with TRBJ1-2; no definite D call. V dropped 3 bases and J dropped 0 bases, with 5 bases sitting between them. The CDR3 runs to 13 residues. The CDR3 DNA follows: TGTGCCAGCAGTTTGTCCCCTAACTATGGCTACACCTTC. It yields the protein CASSLSPNYGYTF.

Ten or more counts support this clonotype. V usage is TRBV14 and J usage is TRBJ2-3; possibly TRBD2 for D (5 bases). This CDR3 is built from 15 residues. The V and J ends lost 1 base and 2 bases respectively, with 10 bases between them. The germline V gene encodes CDR1 SGHDN and CDR2 FVKESK. CDR3 in amino acids: CASSQGEFLTDTQYF. CDR3 in DNA: TGTGCCAGCAGCCAAGGGGAGTTCCTCACAGATACGCAGTATTTT.

The chain carries TRBV4-3 and TRBJ2-3, with D hard to call. The CDR3 covers 13 residues. Germline V gene sequence: CDR1 LGHNA, CDR2 YSLEER. V lost 2 bases and J lost 2, with 5 bases in between. CDR3 region: CASSQSLTDTQYF. The CDR3 DNA sequence: TGCGCCAGCAGCCAAAGTCTCACAGATACGCAGTATTTT.

The chain joins TRBV12-3 or TRBV12-4 to TRBJ2-1, with D perhaps TRBD2 (6 bases). This CDR3 is 14 amino acids long. V gave up 3 bases and J gave up 6 bases, with 12 bases separating them. DNA for the CDR3: TGTGCCAGCAGTTTGACTAGGCGTGGCAATGAGCAGTTCTTC. Protein sequence: CASSLTRRGNEQFF.

The chain recombines TRBV11-2 with TRBJ2-1; the match to TRBD2 covers 10 bases. This CDR3 is built from 16 residues. Looked up from germline, CDR1 is SGHAT and CDR2 is FQNNGV. The V and J ends lost 2 bases and 4 bases, in that order; junction bases with no gene match: 5. For the CDR3, the DNA is TGTGCCAGCAGCTTAACTATAGCGGGGGGTTACAATGAGCAGTTCTTC. This codes for CASSLTIAGGYNEQFF.

This clonotype was detected once. The chain uses TRBV15 and TRBJ2-3, with unresolved D. The V end lost 9 bases, the J end lost 7 bases, and 14 bases lay between the germline ends. CDR3 length: 12 amino acids. The V gene's germline CDR1 is LNHNV and CDR2 YYDKDF (reference sequence). The chain's CDR3 is CATATPGYTQYF. Here the CDR3 DNA reads TGTGCCACAGCGACCCCCGGATATACGCAGTATTTT.

The chain joins TRBV15 to TRBJ1-2; tentatively, D is TRBD1 (5 bases). The V end was cut by 0 bases, the J end by 7 bases, with 12 bases between. This CDR3 has 14 residues. CDR1 LNHNV and CDR2 YYDKDF come from the germline V gene (reference sequence). The CDR3 bases are TGTGCCACCAGCAGAGATCAACAGGCGAGTGGCTACACCTTC. It specifies CATSRDQQASGYTF.

This clonotype occurred a few times. The rearrangement links TRBV20-1 to TRBJ1-6; 9 bases agree with TRBD1. The germline V gene has CDR1 DFQATT and CDR2 SNEGSKA (reference sequence). The junction had 9 bases not matched to a gene; V was cut back by 1 base and J by 5 bases. This CDR3 contains 17 residues. CDR3 in DNA: TGCAGTGCTAGAGTCTCGGACAGGGGAAGTAATAATTCACCCCTCCACTTT. As protein: CSARVSDRGSNNSPLHF.